This paragraph reports one T cell receptor (beta chain). The sample originates from a study of blood T cell repertoires in COVID-19. Assay used: immunoSEQ multiplex PCR; TCRdb lists only in-frame clones, some missing. The sample includes under 200,000 clones, 86% of them seen just once. The sample comprised peripheral blood. The TCR originated in a man aged 50-60 years with active or convalescent COVID-19.

The CDR3 DNA is TGTGCCAGTAGTATAGAGGGACAGGTTTCACCCCTCCACTTT. Translated: CASSIEGQVSPLHF. The V gene is TRBV19, the J gene TRBJ1-6; 8 positions agree with TRBD1. The CDR3 consists of 14 residues. The ends lost 0 bases at V and 9 bases at J; junction bases unmatched: 1. Looked up from germline, CDR1 is LNHDA and CDR2 is SQIVND (reference sequence). Variable domain in full (rest from reference TRBV19 and TRBJ1-6): DGGITQSPKYLFRKEGQNVTLSCEQNLNHDAMYWYRQDPGQGLRLIYYSQIVNDFQKGDIAEGYSVSREKKESFPLTVTSAQKNPTAFYLCASSIEGQVSPLHFGNGTRLTVT.